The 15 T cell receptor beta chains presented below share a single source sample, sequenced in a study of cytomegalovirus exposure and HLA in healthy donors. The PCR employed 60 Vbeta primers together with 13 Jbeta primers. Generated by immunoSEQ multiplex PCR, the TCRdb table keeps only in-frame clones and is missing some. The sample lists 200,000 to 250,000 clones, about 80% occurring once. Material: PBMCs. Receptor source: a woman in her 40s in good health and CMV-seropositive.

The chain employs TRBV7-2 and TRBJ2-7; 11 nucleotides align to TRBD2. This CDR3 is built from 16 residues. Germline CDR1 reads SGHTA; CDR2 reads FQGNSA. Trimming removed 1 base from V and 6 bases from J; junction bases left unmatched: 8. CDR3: CASSLDVAGGPSEQYF. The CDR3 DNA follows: TGTGCCAGCAGCTTAGACGTAGCGGGAGGGCCTTCCGAGCAGTACTTC.

The CDR3 is CAISPRDRVNQPQHF. In DNA form, the CDR3 reads TGTGCCATCAGCCCCAGGGACAGGGTCAATCAGCCCCAGCATTTT. The chain is built from TRBV10-3 and TRBJ1-5; 9 bases fit TRBD1. CDR3 size: 15 residues. The ends lost 6 bases at V and 3 bases at J; junction bases unmatched: 6. CDR1 and CDR2 (germline): ENHRY, SYGVKD.

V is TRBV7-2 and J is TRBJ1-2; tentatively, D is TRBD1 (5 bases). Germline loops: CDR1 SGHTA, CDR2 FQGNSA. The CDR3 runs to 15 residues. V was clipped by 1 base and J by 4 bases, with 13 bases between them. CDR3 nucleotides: TGTGCCAGCAGCTTAGTCGGGGGGGTTGGCTATGGCTACACCTTC. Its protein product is CASSLVGGVGYGYTF.

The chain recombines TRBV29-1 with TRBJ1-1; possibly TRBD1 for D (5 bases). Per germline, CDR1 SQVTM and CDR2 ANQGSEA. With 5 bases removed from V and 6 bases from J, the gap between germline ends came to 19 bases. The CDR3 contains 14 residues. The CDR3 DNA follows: TGCAGCGTTAGGGGCCGGTCGGGGGACGCTGAAGCTTTCTTT. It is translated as CSVRGRSGDAEAFF.

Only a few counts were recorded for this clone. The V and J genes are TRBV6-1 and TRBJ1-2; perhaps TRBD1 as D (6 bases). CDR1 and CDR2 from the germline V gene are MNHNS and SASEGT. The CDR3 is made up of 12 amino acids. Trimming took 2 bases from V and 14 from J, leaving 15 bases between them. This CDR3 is CASSERTARVTF. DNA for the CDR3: TGTGCCAGCAGTGAACGGACAGCACGTGTTACCTTC.

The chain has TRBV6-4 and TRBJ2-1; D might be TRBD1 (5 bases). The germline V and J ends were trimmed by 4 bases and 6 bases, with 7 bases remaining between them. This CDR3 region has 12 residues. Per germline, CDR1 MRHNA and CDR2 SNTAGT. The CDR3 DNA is TGTGCCAGCAGTGGACAGCGCAATGAGCAGTTCTTC. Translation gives CASSGQRNEQFF.

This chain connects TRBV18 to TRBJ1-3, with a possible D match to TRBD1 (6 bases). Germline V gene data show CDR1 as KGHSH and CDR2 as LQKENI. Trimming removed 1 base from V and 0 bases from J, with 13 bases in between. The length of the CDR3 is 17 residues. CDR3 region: CASSPRQGPYSGNTIYF. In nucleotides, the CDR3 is TGTGCCAGCTCACCACGGCAGGGGCCCTACTCTGGAAACACCATATATTTT. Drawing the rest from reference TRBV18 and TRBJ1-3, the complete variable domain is NAGVMQNPRHLVRRRGQEARLRCSPMKGHSHVYWYRQLPEEGLKFMVYLQKENIIDESGMPKERFSAEFPKEGPSILRIQQVVRGDSAAYFCASSPRQGPYSGNTIYFGEGSWLTVV.

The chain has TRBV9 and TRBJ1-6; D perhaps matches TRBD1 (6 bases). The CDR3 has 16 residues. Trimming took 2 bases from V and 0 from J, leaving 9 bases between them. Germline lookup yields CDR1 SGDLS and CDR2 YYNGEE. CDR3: CASSVGQSSYNSPLHF. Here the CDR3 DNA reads TGTGCCAGCAGCGTTGGACAGAGCTCCTATAATTCACCCCTCCACTTT.

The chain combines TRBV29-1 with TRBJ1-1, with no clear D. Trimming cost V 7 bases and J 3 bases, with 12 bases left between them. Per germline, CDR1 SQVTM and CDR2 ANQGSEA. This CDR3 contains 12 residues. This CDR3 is CSGGEWDTEAFF. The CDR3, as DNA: TGCAGCGGAGGAGAGTGGGACACTGAAGCTTTCTTT.

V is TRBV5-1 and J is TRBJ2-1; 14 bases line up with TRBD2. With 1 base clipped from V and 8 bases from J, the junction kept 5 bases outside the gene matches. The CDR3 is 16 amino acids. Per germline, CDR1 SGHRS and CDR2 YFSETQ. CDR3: CASSLKLGLAGDEQFF. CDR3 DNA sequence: TGCGCCAGCAGCTTGAAGTTGGGACTAGCGGGGGATGAGCAGTTCTTC. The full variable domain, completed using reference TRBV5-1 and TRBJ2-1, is KAGVTQTPRYLIKTRGQQVTLSCSPISGHRSVSWYQQTPGQGLQFLFEYFSETQRNKGNFPGRFSGRQFSNSRSEMNVSTLELGDSALYLCASSLKLGLAGDEQFFGPGTRLTVL.

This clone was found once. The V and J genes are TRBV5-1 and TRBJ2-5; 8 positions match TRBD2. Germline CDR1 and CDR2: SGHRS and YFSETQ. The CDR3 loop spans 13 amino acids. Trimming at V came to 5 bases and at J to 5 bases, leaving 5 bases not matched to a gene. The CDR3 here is CASSRREDETQYF. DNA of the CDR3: TGCGCCAGCAGTAGGCGGGAGGACGAGACCCAGTACTTC. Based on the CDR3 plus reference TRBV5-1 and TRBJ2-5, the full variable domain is KAGVTQTPRYLIKTRGQQVTLSCSPISGHRSVSWYQQTPGQGLQFLFEYFSETQRNKGNFPGRFSGRQFSNSRSEMNVSTLELGDSALYLCASSRREDETQYFGPGTRLLVL.

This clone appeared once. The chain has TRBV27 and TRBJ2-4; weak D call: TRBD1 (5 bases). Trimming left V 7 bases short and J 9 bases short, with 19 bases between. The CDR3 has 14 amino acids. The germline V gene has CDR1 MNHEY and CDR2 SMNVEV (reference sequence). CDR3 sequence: CASTPPGLTGIQYF. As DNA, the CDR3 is TGTGCCAGCACCCCCCCGGGTCTCACAGGCATTCAGTACTTC.

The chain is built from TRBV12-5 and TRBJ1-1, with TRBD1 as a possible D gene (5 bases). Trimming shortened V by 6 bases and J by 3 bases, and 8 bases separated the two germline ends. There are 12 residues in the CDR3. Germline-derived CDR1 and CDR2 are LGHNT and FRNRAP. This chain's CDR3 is CASGRGYTEAFF. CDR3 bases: TGTGCTAGTGGACGGGGGTACACTGAAGCTTTCTTT. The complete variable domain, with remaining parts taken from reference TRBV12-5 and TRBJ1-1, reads DARVTQTPRHKVTEMGQEVTMRCQPILGHNTVFWYRQTMMQGLELLAYFRNRAPLDDSGMPKDRFSAEMPDATLATLKIQPSEPRDSAVYFCASGRGYTEAFFGQGTRLTVV.

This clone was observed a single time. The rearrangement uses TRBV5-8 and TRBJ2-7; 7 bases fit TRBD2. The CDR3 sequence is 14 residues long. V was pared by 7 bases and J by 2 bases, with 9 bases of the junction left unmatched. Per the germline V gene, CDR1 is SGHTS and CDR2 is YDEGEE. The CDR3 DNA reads TGTGCCAGCTGTCGCGAAGGGAGGGCCTACGAGCAGTACTTC. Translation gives CASCREGRAYEQYF.

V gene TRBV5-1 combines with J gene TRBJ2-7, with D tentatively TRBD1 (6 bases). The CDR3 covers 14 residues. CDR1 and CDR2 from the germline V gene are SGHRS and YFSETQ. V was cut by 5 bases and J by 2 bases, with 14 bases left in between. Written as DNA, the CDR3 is TGCGCCAGCAGAGGGGGAGAGAGGGCCTACGAGCAGTACTTC. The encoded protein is CASRGGERAYEQYF.